The 5 T cell receptor beta chains listed next were all sequenced from one sample in a study of T cells in Graves' hyperthyroidism and ophthalmopathy. Amplification of TCR beta CDR3 regions was performed using RNA transcripts as template. TCR CDR3 regions were first amplified by RT-PCR with HTBI primers. MiXCR, applied by TCRdb to the multiplex PCR reads, yields one record per CDR3 protein. Altogether 540,000 or so distinct CDR3 sequences are present, approximately 15% being singletons, with the ten largest covering less than 9.5%. Sequences were obtained from blood. Receptors originate from a woman aged 25 to 45 with Graves' hyperthyroidism.

The chain joins TRBV6-2 or TRBV6-3 to TRBJ2-7; D uncertain. CDR1 and CDR2 (germline): MNHEY, SVGEGT. The ends were cut back, 8 bases at V and 6 bases at J, with 14 bases in the middle. The CDR3 totals 12 residues. This chain's CDR3 is CASSRGPCEQYF. As DNA, the CDR3 is TGTGCCAGCTCCCGAGGTCCCTGCGAGCAGTACTTC.

This clonotype was detected many times. The chain recombines TRBV2 with TRBJ2-5, with D maybe TRBD2 (5 bases). This CDR3 is 16 amino acids long. The V end was cut by 4 bases, the J end by 4 bases, with 19 bases between. Germline lookup yields CDR1 SNHLY and CDR2 FYNNEI. As DNA, the CDR3 is TGTGCCAGCAGTGCCGCTCTGGCGGGTGGTGGAGAGACCCAGTACTTC. Translated: CASSAALAGGGETQYF.

Ten or more counts support this clonotype. The J gene is TRBJ2-3, the V gene TRBV12-3 or TRBV12-4, with 14 nucleotides matching TRBD2. Trimming took 6 bases from V and 4 from J; bases not matched to a gene: 12. The CDR3 is made up of 18 amino acids. CDR3 region: CASSRLAGGPYVADTQYF. The CDR3 coding sequence is TGTGCCAGCAGCAGACTAGCGGGAGGGCCATATGTGGCAGATACGCAGTATTTT.

This clonotype was seen ten or more times. The chain employs TRBV29-1 and TRBJ2-7; 12 nucleotides align to TRBD2. Germline values: CDR1 SQVTM, CDR2 ANQGSEA. The CDR3 length is 14 residues. V lost 6 bases to trimming and J lost 4 bases; unmatched junction nucleotides: 7. CDR3 residues: CSVALAGGEYEQYF. CDR3 nucleotides: TGCAGCGTGGCGCTAGCGGGGGGGGAGTACGAGCAGTACTTC.

This clonotype was seen many times. The genes are TRBV5-1 and TRBJ1-1; 7 bases are shared with TRBD1. Germline V gives CDR1 SGHRS, CDR2 YFSETQ. This CDR3 comprises 15 residues. With V trimmed by 0 bases and J by 1 base, 3 bases remained unmatched. CDR3 nucleotide sequence: TGCGCCAGCAGCTTGGGCGAGGGGGCGAACACTGAAGCTTTCTTT. It is translated as CASSLGEGANTEAFF.